Given below is one T cell receptor beta chain in context. Antigen: not known. CDR3 length equals 15 residues. The germline gives CDR1 MNHEY, CDR2 SMNVEV (reference sequence). The J segment lost 7 bases and the V segment lost 4 bases, leaving 10 bases of the junction unmatched. The data are from a study of T cell repertoires in cytomegalovirus infection. TCRdb re-called the reads through MiXCR, storing one row per CDR3 protein. The data hold some 920,000 distinct CDR3 sequences, with approximately 33% observed a single time. Study results and limitations: HLA-C-restricted CMV clonotypes gave the most frequent clonotype in two of eight donors.

This receptor was obtained from a human donor in good health (CMV status not recorded). Some clones in this sample may be carry-over from other donors' samples. The V call is TRBV27, the J call TRBJ1-1; 9 bases agree with TRBD1. Here the sequenced sample was cultured CD8+ T cells from PBMCs, taken from culture after CMV antigen stimulation. CDR3 DNA sequence: TGTGCCAGCAGTTCCGGGACAGGGTTGGGCTTTGAAGCTTTCTTT. Translation: CASSSGTGLGFEAFF.